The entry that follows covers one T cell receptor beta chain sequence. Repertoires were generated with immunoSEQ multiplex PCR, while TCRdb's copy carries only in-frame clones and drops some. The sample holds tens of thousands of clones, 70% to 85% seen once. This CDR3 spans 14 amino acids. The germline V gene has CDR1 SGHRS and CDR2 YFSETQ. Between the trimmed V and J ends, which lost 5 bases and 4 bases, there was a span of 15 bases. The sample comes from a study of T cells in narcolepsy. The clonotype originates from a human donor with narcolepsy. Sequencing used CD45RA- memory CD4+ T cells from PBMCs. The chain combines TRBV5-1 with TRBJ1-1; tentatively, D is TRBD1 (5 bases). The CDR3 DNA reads TGCGCCAGCAGTTTTGGGGGAGAAGGCACTGAAGCTTTCTTT. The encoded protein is CASSFGGEGTEAFF.